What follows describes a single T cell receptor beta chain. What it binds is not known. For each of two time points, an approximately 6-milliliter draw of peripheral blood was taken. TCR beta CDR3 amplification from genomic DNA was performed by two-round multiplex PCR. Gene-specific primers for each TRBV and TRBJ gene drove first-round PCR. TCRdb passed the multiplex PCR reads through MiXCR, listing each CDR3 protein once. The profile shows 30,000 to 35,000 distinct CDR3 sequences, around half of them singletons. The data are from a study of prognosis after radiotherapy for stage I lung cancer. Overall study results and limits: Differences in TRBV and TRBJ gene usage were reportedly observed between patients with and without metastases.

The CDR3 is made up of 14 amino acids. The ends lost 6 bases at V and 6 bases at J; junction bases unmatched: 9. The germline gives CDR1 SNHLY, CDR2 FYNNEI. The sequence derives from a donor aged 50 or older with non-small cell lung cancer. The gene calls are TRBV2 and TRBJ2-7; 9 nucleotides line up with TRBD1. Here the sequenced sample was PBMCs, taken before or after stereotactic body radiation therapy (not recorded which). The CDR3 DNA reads TGTGCCAGCAGCGATGGGACAGGGATTACCGAGCAGTACTTC. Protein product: CASSDGTGITEQYF.